The 26 T cell receptor beta chains listed next were all sequenced from one sample in a study of T cell clonality in common variable immunodeficiency. Using immunoSEQ multiplex PCR, the repertoire was profiled, and TCRdb retains in-frame clones only, with some absent. The sample is made up of approximately 44,000 clones, none counted only once. The sample comprised peripheral blood mononuclear cells. The receptors were gathered from a person between 18 and 69 years old in good health.

This clone appeared many times. The CDR3 is cut off 3 residues early in the read; its end comes from the germline J gene. The V gene is TRBV27, the J gene TRBJ2-1, with 7 bases aligning to TRBD2. The CDR3 has 18 amino acids. Germline CDR1 reads MNHEY; CDR2 reads SMNVEV (reference sequence). V lost 6 bases and J lost 3; bases outside the gene matches: 17. CDR3 sequence: CASSQQPTSRDYYNEQFF. The sequenced part of the CDR3 DNA is TGTGCCAGCAGCCAACAACCCACCAGCCGGGACTACTACAATGAG.

This clone showed up many times. The sequenced part of the CDR3 DNA is TGCAGTGCGCCGACTAGCTCCTACGAG. Translating gives CSAPTSSYE. The full CDR3 reads CSAPTSSYEQYF. This chain joins TRBV20-1 and TRBJ2-7; D possibly corresponds to TRBD2 (6 bases). The CDR3 end falls 3 residues outside the read, so it is completed with the germline J gene. Between the trimmed V and J ends, which lost 6 bases and 0 bases, there was a span of 9 bases. The CDR3 contains 12 residues. Germline V gives CDR1 DFQATT, CDR2 SNEGSKA (reference sequence).

This clone was seen ten or more times. An end of the junction differs from the germline gene, which may be a read error. The read is 3 residues too short to cover the CDR3 end, so that end is filled in from the germline J gene. The V and J genes are TRBV7-7 and TRBJ2-1; the match to TRBD1 covers 8 bases. CDR1 is SSHAT, CDR2 FNYEAQ, per germline (reference sequence). The CDR3 has 14 residues. Incomplete CDR3 DNA: TGTGCTAGCAGCTCGGGACAGGCTAGCAATGAG. Translation: CASSSGQASNE. The whole CDR3 sequence reads CASSSGQASNEQFF.

This clone was recorded many times. The sequenced fragment ends 3 residues before the CDR3 boundary, so the rest is inferred from the germline J gene. This chain uses TRBV20-1 with TRBJ2-1, with 8 bases fitting TRBD2. The CDR3 spans 16 residues. The V segment lost 0 bases and the J segment 7 bases; nucleotides outside the gene matches: 11. Looked up from germline, CDR1 is DFQATT and CDR2 is SNEGSKA (reference sequence). CDR3 in amino acids: CSAREIFSGISNEQFF. The DNA read from the CDR3 is TGCAGTGCTAGAGAGATCTTTAGCGGGATAAGTAATGAG.

This clone was counted many times. The DNA ends 3 residues before the CDR3 does, and the rest of the CDR3 is filled in from the germline J gene. The chain uses TRBV20-1 and TRBJ1-1; 8 bases fit TRBD1. V gave up 6 bases and J gave up 4 bases; unmatched junction bases: 16. Germline V gives CDR1 DFQATT, CDR2 SNEGSKA (reference sequence). This CDR3 has 16 residues. CDR3 loop: CSARLWTGTGGTEAFF. The part of the CDR3 DNA that was read is TGCAGTGCCCGGTTATGGACAGGGACGGGGGGCACTGAA.

This clone was recorded at least ten times. The CDR3 end lies 3 residues beyond the end of the read and is filled in from the germline J gene. This chain links TRBV5-1 with TRBJ2-3; TRBD2 agrees at 8 bases. Looked up from germline, CDR1 is SGHRS and CDR2 is YFSETQ. The V segment lost 6 bases and the J segment 2 bases; nucleotides outside the gene matches: 11. The CDR3 length is 16 residues. CDR3 DNA, as far as it was read: TGCGCCAGCACCGCCGAGGGGACTAGGAACACAGATACG. Translated: CASTAEGTRNTDT. The whole CDR3 is CASTAEGTRNTDTQYF.

Note on this clone: The read ends 3 residues before the CDR3 terminus; that terminus is restored from the germline J gene. The V and J genes are TRBV7-3 and TRBJ1-2; D is unclear. The CDR3 sequence is 15 residues long. From germline, CDR1 is SGHTA and CDR2 FQGTGA. The CDR3 bases that were read are TGTGCCAGCAGCTTAATCCCTAGCGAAACAGATACC. It encodes CASSLIPSETDT. The full CDR3 reads CASSLIPSETDTYTF.

This clone was recorded many times. The observed sequence ends 3 residues before the CDR3 terminus, with the missing tail filled in from the germline J gene. J is TRBJ2-2 and V is TRBV30, with TRBD2 identical over 8 bases. The CDR3 spans 13 residues. V shed 1 base and J 6 bases; nucleotides not matched to a gene: 1. The germline V gene has CDR1 GTSNPN and CDR2 SVGIG (reference sequence). The part of the CDR3 DNA that was read is TGTGCCTGGAGTGGGACTAGCCCCGGGGAG. Amino acids: CAWSGTSPGE. The full CDR3 sequence reads CAWSGTSPGELFF.

Of note for this clone: The DNA ends 3 residues before the CDR3 does, and the rest of the CDR3 is filled in from the germline J gene. The rearrangement uses TRBV19 and TRBJ1-2; D is undetermined. The germline gives CDR1 LNHDA, CDR2 SQIVND (reference sequence). This CDR3 has 17 residues. CDR3 protein: CASSIRASAIAKNIYTF. The CDR3 DNA, read in part, is TGTGCCAGTAGTATAAGGGCTAGCGCCATAGCCAAAAACATC.

This clone was counted ten times or more. The CDR3 goes on 3 residues after the read ends, and that part is filled in from the germline J gene. The chain employs TRBV7-9 and TRBJ2-1; no firm D call. The germline V gene has CDR1 SEHNR and CDR2 FQNEAQ (reference sequence). The CDR3 is 14 amino acids. V shed 7 bases and J shed 4 bases, with 14 bases lying between them. The covered CDR3 bases are TGTGCCAGCACCCCAAAAGAGGCTTACAATGAG. Translated, it gives CASTPKEAYNE. In full, the CDR3 is CASTPKEAYNEQFF.

This clone was found many times. The read falls 3 residues short of the CDR3 end, and the missing part is taken from the germline J gene. The V gene is TRBV20-1, the J gene TRBJ1-1; 12 nucleotides agree with TRBD1. Germline V gene data show CDR1 as DFQATT and CDR2 as SNEGSKA (reference sequence). This CDR3 is built from 16 residues. Trimming at V came to 2 bases and at J to 3 bases, leaving 7 bases not matched to a gene. The part of the CDR3 DNA that was read is TGCAGTGCTAGATTCCGGGACAGGGGGCGCGACACTGAA. It codes for CSARFRDRGRDTE. The complete CDR3 protein is CSARFRDRGRDTEAFF.

This clone was observed many times. The CDR3 end lies 3 residues beyond the end of the read and is filled in from the germline J gene. The chain combines TRBV19 with TRBJ1-5; D is undetermined. Trimming cost V 10 bases and J 8 bases, with 24 bases left between them. Germline assignment: CDR1 LNHDA and CDR2 SQIVND (reference sequence). There are 15 residues in the CDR3. The sequenced CDR3 bases are TGTGCCACCCGGGTCTCATCAACTCTTATCAAGCCC. It codes for CATRVSSTLIKP. The CDR3 as a whole reads CATRVSSTLIKPQHF.

This clone was counted ten times or more. The CDR3 is cut off 3 residues early in the read; its end comes from the germline J gene. The genes are TRBV19 and TRBJ2-7, with D perhaps matching TRBD2 (5 bases). V lost 1 base and J lost 5, with 9 bases in between. Germline CDR1 and CDR2: LNHDA and SQIVND (reference sequence). The CDR3 runs 13 residues. The DNA read from the CDR3 is TGTGCCAGTAGTATAGGCCGGGGTAACGAG. This gives the protein CASSIGRGNE. In full, the CDR3 reads CASSIGRGNEQYF.

This clone has at least ten counts. The read ends 3 residues shy of where the CDR3 ends; the end is completed using the germline J gene. This chain uses TRBV18 with TRBJ2-7; D possibly corresponds to TRBD2 (5 bases). The CDR3 covers 13 residues. The germline gives CDR1 KGHSH, CDR2 LQKENI. Trimming left V 4 bases short and J 5 bases short, with 12 bases between. The CDR3 bases that were read are TGTGCCAGCTCACTCTCGGACTTAAACGAG. It yields the protein CASSLSDLNE. The complete CDR3 sequence is CASSLSDLNEQYF. Looking up the rest from reference TRBV18 and TRBJ2-7 gives the full variable domain: NAGVMQNPRHLVRRRGQEARLRCSPMKGHSHVYWYRQLPEEGLKFMVYLQKENIIDESGMPKERFSAEFPKEGPSILRIQQVVRGDSAAYFCASSLSDLNEQYFGPGTRLTVT.

This clone was detected ten times or more. The observed sequence ends 3 residues before the CDR3 terminus, with the missing tail filled in from the germline J gene. V usage is TRBV7-9 and J usage is TRBJ2-6; TRBD1 is a possible D gene (5 bases). Germline V gives CDR1 SEHNR, CDR2 FQNEAQ (reference sequence). With 6 bases removed from V and 1 base from J, the gap between germline ends came to 10 bases. The CDR3 is 15 amino acids. The CDR3 bases that were read are TGTGCCAGCAGTTTCAGGGTGTCTGGGGCCAACGTC. This gives the protein CASSFRVSGANV. The CDR3 in its entirety is CASSFRVSGANVLTF.

This clone was counted many times. The CDR3 is cut off 3 residues early in the read; its end comes from the germline J gene. The V and J genes are TRBV2 and TRBJ1-4, with 9 bases fitting TRBD1. J gave up 7 bases and V 8 bases, and 8 bases lay outside the gene matches. The CDR3 totals 14 residues. The germline CDR1 and CDR2 sequences are SNHLY and FYNNEI. The sequenced CDR3 bases are TGTGCCAGCGCTGACAGGGGGGTGGTTGAAAAA. It yields the protein CASADRGVVEK. The full CDR3 protein is CASADRGVVEKLFF.

This clone came up many times. Read sequence stops 3 residues before the CDR3 end, and the germline J gene provides the missing end. This sequence joins TRBV19 and TRBJ1-1; D gene unclear. CDR1 is LNHDA and CDR2 is SQIVND in the germline V gene (reference sequence). This CDR3 region has 11 residues. The CDR3: CASSKQLVAFF. The covered CDR3 bases are TGTGCCAGTAGTAAACAGCTTGTC.

This clone was recorded at least ten times. The CDR3 extends 3 residues past the end of the read, so its final part is completed from the germline J gene. This rearrangement joins TRBV6-1 to TRBJ2-5; 7 nucleotides align to TRBD2. V was pared by 4 bases and J by 7 bases, with 12 bases of the junction left unmatched. The germline CDR1 and CDR2 sequences are MNHNS and SASEGT. The CDR3 is 15 amino acids. The DNA read from the CDR3 is TGTGCCAGCAGTGGCGCACTAGCGCTAGCTGGGACC. This codes for CASSGALALAGT. The complete CDR3 protein is CASSGALALAGTQYF.

A few counts support this clone. The read terminates 3 residues before the CDR3 end, so the remaining end is supplied by the germline J gene. This chain links TRBV5-1 with TRBJ2-3, with D tentatively TRBD2 (5 bases). V lost 4 bases to trimming and J lost 0 bases, with 12 bases between them. The CDR3 contains 15 residues. Per the germline V gene, CDR1 is SGHRS and CDR2 is YFSETQ. CDR3 sequence reads: CASSQAVPSTDTQYF. Incomplete CDR3 DNA: TGCGCCAGCAGCCAAGCGGTACCTAGCACAGATACG.

This clone was counted at least ten times. With the read ending 3 residues before the CDR3 end, the germline J gene is used to fill in that end. The genes are TRBV6-1 and TRBJ2-3, with 10 bases identical to TRBD2. This CDR3 has 16 residues. V shed 4 bases, J shed 6 bases, and the junction held 10 bases outside the gene matches. The germline V gene encodes CDR1 MNHNS and CDR2 SASEGT. CDR3 region: CASSVALAGARDTQYF. The sequenced CDR3 bases are TGTGCCAGCAGTGTGGCGCTAGCGGGGGCTCGGGATACG.

Many counts were recorded for this clone. The CDR3 end falls 3 residues outside the read, so it is completed with the germline J gene. The gene calls are TRBV4-1 and TRBJ1-6; D unresolved. Between the trimmed V and J ends, which lost 1 base and 0 bases, there was a span of 13 bases. Germline lookup yields CDR1 MGHRA and CDR2 YSYEKL. The CDR3 sequence is 18 residues long. The covered CDR3 bases are TGCGCCAGCAGCCAAGCGTTAACGGGTAGCTCCTATAATTCACCC. Translated: CASSQALTGSSYNSP. The whole CDR3 protein is CASSQALTGSSYNSPLHF.

The CDR3 DNA, read in part, is TGTGCCAGCAGTAGATACCTATCGTTCAATGAG. It translates to CASSRYLSFNE. The full CDR3 reads CASSRYLSFNEQFF. The V gene is TRBV5-6, the J gene TRBJ2-1, with D uncertain. The read falls 3 residues short of the CDR3 end, and the missing part is taken from the germline J gene. The length of the CDR3 is 14 residues. CDR1 SGHDT and CDR2 YYEEEE come from the germline V gene. Between the trimmed V and J ends, which lost 5 bases and 6 bases, there was a span of 15 bases.

This clone was seen more than once but under ten times. The read falls 3 residues short of the CDR3 end, and the missing part is taken from the germline J gene. The V call is TRBV5-1, the J call TRBJ2-1, with TRBD2 matching 13 bases. This CDR3 has 15 residues. The germline V gene has CDR1 SGHRS and CDR2 YFSETQ. The J segment lost 7 bases and the V segment lost 4 bases, leaving 5 bases of the junction unmatched. This chain's CDR3 is CASSTLAGGTNEQFF. CDR3 DNA, as far as it was read: TGCGCCAGCAGCACACTAGCGGGGGGGACAAATGAG.

This clone was seen many times. The read ends 3 residues early relative to the CDR3; the germline J gene fills the gap. V and J are TRBV14 and TRBJ2-5, with D maybe TRBD1 (6 bases). V lost 1 base, J lost 5 bases, and 17 bases lay in between. The CDR3 spans 16 residues. The germline CDR1 and CDR2 sequences are SGHDN and FVKESK. This CDR3 reads CASSQGVGGWWETQYF. CDR3 bases read: TGTGCCAGCAGCCAAGGTGTTGGGGGCTGGTGGGAGACC.

This clone was picked up many times. With the read ending 3 residues before the CDR3 end, the germline J gene is used to fill in that end. The chain has TRBV5-1 and TRBJ2-2; 7 nucleotides align to TRBD1. Germline V gene data show CDR1 as SGHRS and CDR2 as YFSETQ. The junction had 11 bases not matched to a gene; V was cut back by 1 base and J by 5 bases. The CDR3 contains 17 residues. CDR3 sequence: CASSLNRETGKTGELFF. Incomplete CDR3 DNA: TGCGCCAGCAGCTTGAACCGTGAGACAGGGAAGACCGGGGAG. Together with reference TRBV5-1 and TRBJ2-2, the CDR3 gives the full variable domain: KAGVTQTPRYLIKTRGQQVTLSCSPISGHRSVSWYQQTPGQGLQFLFEYFSETQRNKGNFPGRFSGRQFSNSRSEMNVSTLELGDSALYLCASSLNRETGKTGELFFGEGSRLTVL.

There are many counts of this clone. The read is 3 residues too short to cover the CDR3 end, so that end is filled in from the germline J gene. The chain carries TRBV19 and TRBJ2-7; 10 nucleotides agree with TRBD1. Germline V gene sequence: CDR1 LNHDA, CDR2 SQIVND (reference sequence). The ends lost 6 bases at V and 3 bases at J; junction bases unmatched: 11. The CDR3 runs 16 residues. CDR3 amino acids: CASRFRTGTGDYEQYF. CDR3 DNA (partial): TGTGCCAGTAGGTTTCGGACCGGGACAGGGGACTACGAG. Together with reference TRBV19 and TRBJ2-7, the CDR3 gives the full variable domain: DGGITQSPKYLFRKEGQNVTLSCEQNLNHDAMYWYRQDPGQGLRLIYYSQIVNDFQKGDIAEGYSVSREKKESFPLTVTSAQKNPTAFYLCASRFRTGTGDYEQYFGPGTRLTVT.